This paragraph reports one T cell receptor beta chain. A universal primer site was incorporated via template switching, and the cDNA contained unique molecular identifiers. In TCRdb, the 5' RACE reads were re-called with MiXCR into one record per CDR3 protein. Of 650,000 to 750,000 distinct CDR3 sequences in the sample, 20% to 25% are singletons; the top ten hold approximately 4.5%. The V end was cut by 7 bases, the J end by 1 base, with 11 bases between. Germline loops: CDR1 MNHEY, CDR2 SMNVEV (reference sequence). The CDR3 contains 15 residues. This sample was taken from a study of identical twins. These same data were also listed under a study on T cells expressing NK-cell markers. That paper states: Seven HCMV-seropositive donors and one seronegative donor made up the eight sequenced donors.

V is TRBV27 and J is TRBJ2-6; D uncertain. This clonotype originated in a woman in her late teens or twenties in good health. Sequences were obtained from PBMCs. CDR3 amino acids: CASKRKASGANVLTF. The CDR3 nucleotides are TGTGCCAGCAAAAGGAAGGCATCTGGGGCCAACGTCCTGACTTTC.